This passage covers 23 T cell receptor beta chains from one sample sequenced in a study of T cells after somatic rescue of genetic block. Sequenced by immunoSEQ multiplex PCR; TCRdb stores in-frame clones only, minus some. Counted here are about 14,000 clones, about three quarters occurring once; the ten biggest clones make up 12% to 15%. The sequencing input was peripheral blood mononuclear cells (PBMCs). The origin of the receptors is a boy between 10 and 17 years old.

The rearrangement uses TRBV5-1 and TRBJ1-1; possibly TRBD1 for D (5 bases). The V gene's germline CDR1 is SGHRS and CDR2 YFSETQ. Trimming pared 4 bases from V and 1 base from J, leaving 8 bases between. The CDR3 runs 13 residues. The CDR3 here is CASSGGANTEAFF. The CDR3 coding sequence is TGCGCCAGCAGCGGGGGAGCGAACACTGAAGCTTTCTTT.

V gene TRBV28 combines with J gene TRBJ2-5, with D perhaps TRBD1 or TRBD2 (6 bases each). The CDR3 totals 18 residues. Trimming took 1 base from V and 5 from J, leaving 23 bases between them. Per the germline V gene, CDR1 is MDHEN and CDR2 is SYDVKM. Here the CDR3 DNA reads TGTGCCAGCAGTTTATTTTGGGGAGGATCGGGGGCGAGGGAGACCCAGTACTTC. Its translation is CASSLFWGGSGARETQYF.

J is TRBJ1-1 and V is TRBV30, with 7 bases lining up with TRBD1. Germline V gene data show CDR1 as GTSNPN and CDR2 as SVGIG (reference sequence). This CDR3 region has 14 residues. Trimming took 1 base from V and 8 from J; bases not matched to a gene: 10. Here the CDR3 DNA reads TGTGCCTGGAGTGGGGACAGCGCACCTAAGGAAGCTTTCTTT. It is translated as CAWSGDSAPKEAFF. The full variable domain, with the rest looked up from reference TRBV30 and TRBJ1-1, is SQTIHQWPATLVQPVGSPLSLECTVEGTSNPNLYWYRQAAGRGLQLLFYSVGIGQISSEVPQNLSASRPQDRQFILSSKKLLLSDSGFYLCAWSGDSAPKEAFFGQGTRLTVV.

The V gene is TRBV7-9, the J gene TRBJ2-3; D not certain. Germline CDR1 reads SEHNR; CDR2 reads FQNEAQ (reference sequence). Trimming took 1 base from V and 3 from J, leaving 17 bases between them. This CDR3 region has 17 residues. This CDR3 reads CASSLGESLGKTDTQYF. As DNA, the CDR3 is TGTGCCAGCAGCTTAGGGGAATCTCTGGGGAAGACAGATACGCAGTATTTT.

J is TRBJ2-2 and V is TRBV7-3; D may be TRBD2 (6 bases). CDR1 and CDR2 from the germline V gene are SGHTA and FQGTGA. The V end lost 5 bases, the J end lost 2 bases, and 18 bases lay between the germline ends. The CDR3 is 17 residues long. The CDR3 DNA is TGTGCCAGCAGCCGAGTGGGAACTAGCTTAAACACCGGGGAGCTGTTTTTT. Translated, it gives CASSRVGTSLNTGELFF.

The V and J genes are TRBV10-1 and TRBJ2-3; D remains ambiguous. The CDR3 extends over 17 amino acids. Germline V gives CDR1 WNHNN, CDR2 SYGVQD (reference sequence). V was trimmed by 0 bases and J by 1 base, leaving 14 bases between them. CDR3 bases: TGCGCCAGCAGTGAGTCGAAATCCTCCAGCGGCACAGATACGCAGTATTTT. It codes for CASSESKSSSGTDTQYF.

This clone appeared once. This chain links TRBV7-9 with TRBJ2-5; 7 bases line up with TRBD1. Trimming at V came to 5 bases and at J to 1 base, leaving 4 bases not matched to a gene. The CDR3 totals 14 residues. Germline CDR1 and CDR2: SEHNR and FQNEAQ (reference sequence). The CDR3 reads CASSLDRVQETQYF. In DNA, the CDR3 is TGTGCCAGCAGCCTCGACAGGGTCCAAGAGACCCAGTACTTC.

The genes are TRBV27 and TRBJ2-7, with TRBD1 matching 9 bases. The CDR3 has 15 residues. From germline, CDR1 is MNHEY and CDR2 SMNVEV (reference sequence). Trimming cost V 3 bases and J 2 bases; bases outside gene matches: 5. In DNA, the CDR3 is TGTGCCAGCAGTTTCCGACAGGGGGAGGCCTACGAGCAGTACTTC. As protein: CASSFRQGEAYEQYF.

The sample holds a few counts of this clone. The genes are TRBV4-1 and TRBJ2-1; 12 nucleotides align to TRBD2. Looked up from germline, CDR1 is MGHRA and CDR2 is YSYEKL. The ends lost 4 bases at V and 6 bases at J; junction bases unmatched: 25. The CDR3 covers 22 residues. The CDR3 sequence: CASSPPEGGLAGTGGMPNEQFF. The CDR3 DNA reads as TGCGCCAGCAGCCCCCCAGAGGGCGGACTAGCGGGAACCGGAGGGATGCCCAATGAGCAGTTCTTC.

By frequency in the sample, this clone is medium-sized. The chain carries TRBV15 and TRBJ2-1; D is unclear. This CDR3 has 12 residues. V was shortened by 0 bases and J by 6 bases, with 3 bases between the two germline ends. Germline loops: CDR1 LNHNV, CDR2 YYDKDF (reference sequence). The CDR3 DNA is TGTGCCACCAGCAGAGATCCCAATGAGCAGTTCTTC. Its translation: CATSRDPNEQFF.

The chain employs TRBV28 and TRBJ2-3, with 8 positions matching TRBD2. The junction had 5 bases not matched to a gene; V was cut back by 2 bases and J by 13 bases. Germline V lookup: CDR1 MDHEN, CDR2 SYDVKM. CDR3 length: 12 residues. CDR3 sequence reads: CASSLPGLVKYF. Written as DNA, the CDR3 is TGTGCCAGCAGTTTACCGGGACTAGTAAAGTATTTT.

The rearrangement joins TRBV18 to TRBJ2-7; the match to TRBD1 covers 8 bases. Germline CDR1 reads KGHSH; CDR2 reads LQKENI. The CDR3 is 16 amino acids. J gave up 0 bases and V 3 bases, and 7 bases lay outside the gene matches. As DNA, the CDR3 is TGTGCCAGCTCACCCGGGCGCAGGGGGCCCTCCTACGAGCAGTACTTC. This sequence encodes CASSPGRRGPSYEQYF.

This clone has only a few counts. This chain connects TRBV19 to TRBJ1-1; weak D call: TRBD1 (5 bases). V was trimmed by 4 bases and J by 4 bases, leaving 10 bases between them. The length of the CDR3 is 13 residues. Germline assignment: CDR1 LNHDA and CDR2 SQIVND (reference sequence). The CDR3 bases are TGTGCCAGTAGTACCAGGGTCAGCACTGAAGCTTTCTTT. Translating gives CASSTRVSTEAFF.

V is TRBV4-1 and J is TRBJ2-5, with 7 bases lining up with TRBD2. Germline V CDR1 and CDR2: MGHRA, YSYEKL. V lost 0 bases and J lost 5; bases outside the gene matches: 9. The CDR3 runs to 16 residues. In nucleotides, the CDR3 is TGCGCCAGCAGCCAAGAAGGAGGGAGGGCCTGGGAGACCCAGTACTTC. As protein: CASSQEGGRAWETQYF.

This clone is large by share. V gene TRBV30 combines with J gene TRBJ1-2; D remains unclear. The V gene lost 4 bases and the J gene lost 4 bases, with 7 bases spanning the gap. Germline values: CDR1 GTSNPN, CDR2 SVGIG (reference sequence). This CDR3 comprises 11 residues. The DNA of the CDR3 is TGTGCCTGGAAGAAAAGCTATGGCTACACCTTC. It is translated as CAWKKSYGYTF.

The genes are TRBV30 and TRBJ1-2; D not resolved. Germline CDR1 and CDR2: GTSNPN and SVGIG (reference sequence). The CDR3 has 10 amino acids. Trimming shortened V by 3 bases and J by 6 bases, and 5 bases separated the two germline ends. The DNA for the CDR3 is TGTGCCTGGAGCCCGAATGGCTACACCTTC. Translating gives CAWSPNGYTF.

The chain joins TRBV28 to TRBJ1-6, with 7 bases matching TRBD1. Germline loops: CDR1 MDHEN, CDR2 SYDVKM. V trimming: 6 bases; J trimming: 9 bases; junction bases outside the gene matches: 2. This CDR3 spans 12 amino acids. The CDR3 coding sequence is TGTGCCAGCAGCGACAGGGTTTCACCCCTCCACTTT. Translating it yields CASSDRVSPLHF.

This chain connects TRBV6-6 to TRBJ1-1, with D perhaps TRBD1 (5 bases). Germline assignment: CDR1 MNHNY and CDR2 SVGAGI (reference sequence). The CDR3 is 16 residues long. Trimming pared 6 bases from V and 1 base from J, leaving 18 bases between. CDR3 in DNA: TGTGCCAGCAGCCTTCCAGGGCCGGCCGGGAACACTGAAGCTTTCTTT. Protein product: CASSLPGPAGNTEAFF.

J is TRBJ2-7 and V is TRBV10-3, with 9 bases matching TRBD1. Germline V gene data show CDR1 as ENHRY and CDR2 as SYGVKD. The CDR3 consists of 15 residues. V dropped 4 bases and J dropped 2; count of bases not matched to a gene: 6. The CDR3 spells CAISVDRGGTYEQYF. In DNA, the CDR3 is TGTGCCATCAGTGTTGACAGGGGGGGAACCTACGAGCAGTACTTC.

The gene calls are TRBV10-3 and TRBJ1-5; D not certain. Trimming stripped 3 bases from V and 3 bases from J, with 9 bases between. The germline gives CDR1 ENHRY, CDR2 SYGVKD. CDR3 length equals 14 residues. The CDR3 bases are TGTGCCATCAGTGACGGACTCTTCAATCAGCCCCAGCATTTT. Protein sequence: CAISDGLFNQPQHF.

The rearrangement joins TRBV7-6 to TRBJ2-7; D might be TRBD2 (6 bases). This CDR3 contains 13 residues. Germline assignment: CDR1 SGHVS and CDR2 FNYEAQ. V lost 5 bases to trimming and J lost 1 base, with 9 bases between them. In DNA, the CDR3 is TGTGCCAGCAGCCCCCGGGAGTCCTACGAGCAGTACTTC. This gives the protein CASSPRESYEQYF. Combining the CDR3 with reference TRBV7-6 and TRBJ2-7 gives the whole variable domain GAGVSQSPRYKVTKRGQDVALRCDPISGHVSLYWYRQALGQGPEFLTYFNYEAQQDKSGLPNDRFSAERPEGSISTLTIQRTEQRDSAMYRCASSPRESYEQYFGPGTRLTVT.

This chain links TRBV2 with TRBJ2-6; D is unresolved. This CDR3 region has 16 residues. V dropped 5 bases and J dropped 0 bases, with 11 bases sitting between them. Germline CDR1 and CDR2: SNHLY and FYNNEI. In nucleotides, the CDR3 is TGTGCCAGCAGTCTACATGGATGCTCTGGGGCCAACGTCCTGACTTTC. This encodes CASSLHGCSGANVLTF.

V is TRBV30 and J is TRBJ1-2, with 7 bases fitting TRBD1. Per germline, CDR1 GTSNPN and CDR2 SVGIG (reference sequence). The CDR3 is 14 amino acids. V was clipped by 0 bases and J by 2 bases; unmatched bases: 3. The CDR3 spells CAWSVGGGNYGYTF. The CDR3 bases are TGTGCCTGGAGTGTAGGAGGGGGCAACTATGGCTACACCTTC. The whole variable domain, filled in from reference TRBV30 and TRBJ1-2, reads SQTIHQWPATLVQPVGSPLSLECTVEGTSNPNLYWYRQAAGRGLQLLFYSVGIGQISSEVPQNLSASRPQDRQFILSSKKLLLSDSGFYLCAWSVGGGNYGYTFGSGTRLTVV.